This TCR beta chain is from a study of response to subunit inactivated influenza vaccine. Study outcomes and limitations: It was the authors' suggestion that each seasonal influenza vaccination recruits few new T cells.

As concerns this clonotype: The antigen is unknown.

V shed 4 bases and J 0 bases; nucleotides not matched to a gene: 3. This CDR3 is 15 amino acids long. Germline CDR1 is LGHNA and CDR2 is YNFKEQ. TCRdb used MiXCR to reprocess the RT-PCR reads, holding one entry per CDR3 protein. The sample yields 200,000 to 250,000 distinct CDR3 sequences, 10% to 15% seen once. This clonotype was obtained from a man aged 50 or older who received an inactivated influenza vaccine. V is TRBV4-2 and J is TRBJ2-3; 8 bases are a match to TRBD2. The source material was non-naive T cells sorted from PBMCs, sampled less than 15 days before vaccination. The CDR3 DNA reads as TGTGCCAGCAGCCCAAGACTAGCGAGCACAGATACGCAGTATTTT. This gives the protein CASSPRLASTDTQYF.